This entry features one T cell receptor (beta chain) sequence. Its target is unknown. The data derive from a study of siplizumab effects on memory and regulatory T cells. Per sample, approximately 10^5 TCR templates underwent assay. Sequencing was performed with immunoSEQ multiplex PCR; in TCRdb, only in-frame clones are kept and a portion is missing. The top ten clones hold 1% to 1.5% of a sample with some 100,000 clones, about 93% of them seen once. Regarding the study as a whole: No more than a minor fraction of alloreactive clones could be traced back to unstimulated subsets. Naive T cell populations appeared to exhibit greater diversity than memory cells and appeared to be major alloresponse contributors.

Trimming removed 2 bases from V and 4 bases from J, with 14 bases in between. CDR1 SGHAT and CDR2 FQNNGV come from the germline V gene. The CDR3 is 15 residues long. Sequencing was carried out using non-Treg CD4+ T cells sorted from blood. The source is a human donor in good health. The chain recombines TRBV11-2 with TRBJ1-2; maybe TRBD1 (6 bases). CDR3 DNA: TGTGCCAGCAGCTTAACAGGGAAAAGGGCCTATGGCTACACCTTC. Translation: CASSLTGKRAYGYTF.